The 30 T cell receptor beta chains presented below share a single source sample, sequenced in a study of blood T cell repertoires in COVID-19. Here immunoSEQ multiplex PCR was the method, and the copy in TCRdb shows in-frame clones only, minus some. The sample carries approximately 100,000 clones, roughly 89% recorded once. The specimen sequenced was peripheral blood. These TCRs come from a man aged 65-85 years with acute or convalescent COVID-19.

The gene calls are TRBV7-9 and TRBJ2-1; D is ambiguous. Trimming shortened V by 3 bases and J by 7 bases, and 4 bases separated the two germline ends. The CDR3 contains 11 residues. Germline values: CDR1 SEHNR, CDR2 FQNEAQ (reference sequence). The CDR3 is CASSFRNEQFF. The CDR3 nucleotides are TGTGCCAGCAGCTTCAGGAATGAGCAGTTCTTC.

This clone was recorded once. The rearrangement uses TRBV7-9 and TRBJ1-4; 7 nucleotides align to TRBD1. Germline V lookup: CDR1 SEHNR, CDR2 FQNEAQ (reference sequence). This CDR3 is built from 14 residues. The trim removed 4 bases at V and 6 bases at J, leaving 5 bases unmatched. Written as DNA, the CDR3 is TGTGCCAGCAGCTCGTCAGGGGGATATGAAAAACTGTTTTTT. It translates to CASSSSGGYEKLFF.

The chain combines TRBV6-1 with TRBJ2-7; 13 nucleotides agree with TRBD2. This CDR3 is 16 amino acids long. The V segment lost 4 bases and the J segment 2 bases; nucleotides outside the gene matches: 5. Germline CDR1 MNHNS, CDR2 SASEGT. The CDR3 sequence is CASSARTSGGTYEQYF. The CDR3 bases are TGTGCCAGCAGTGCCCGGACTAGCGGGGGTACCTACGAGCAGTACTTC.

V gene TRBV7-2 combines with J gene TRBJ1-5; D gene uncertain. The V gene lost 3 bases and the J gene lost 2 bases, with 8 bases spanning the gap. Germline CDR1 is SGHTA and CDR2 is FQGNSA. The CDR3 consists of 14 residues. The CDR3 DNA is TGTGCCAGCAGCTTCACGGGTGGCAATCAGCCCCAGCATTTT. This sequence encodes CASSFTGGNQPQHF.

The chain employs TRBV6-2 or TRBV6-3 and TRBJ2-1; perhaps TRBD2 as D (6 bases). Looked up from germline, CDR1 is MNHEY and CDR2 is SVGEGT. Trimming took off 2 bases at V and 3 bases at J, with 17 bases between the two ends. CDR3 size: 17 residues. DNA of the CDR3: TGTGCCAGCAGTTACCCTAGAGCGGGTGTAATCTACAATGAGCAGTTCTTC. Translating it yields CASSYPRAGVIYNEQFF.

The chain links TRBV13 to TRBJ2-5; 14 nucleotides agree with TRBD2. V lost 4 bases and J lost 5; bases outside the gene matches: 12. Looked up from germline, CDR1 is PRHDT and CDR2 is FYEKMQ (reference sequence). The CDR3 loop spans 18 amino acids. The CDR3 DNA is TGTGCCAGCAGCTCGCCGGGACTAGCGGGGGAGGCCGGGGAGACCCAGTACTTC. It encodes CASSSPGLAGEAGETQYF.

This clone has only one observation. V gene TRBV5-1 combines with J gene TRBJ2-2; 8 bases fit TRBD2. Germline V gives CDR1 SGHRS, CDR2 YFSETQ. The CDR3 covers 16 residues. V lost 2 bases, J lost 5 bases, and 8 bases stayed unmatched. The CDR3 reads CASSFPGVAGTGELFF. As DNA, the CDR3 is TGCGCCAGCAGCTTTCCCGGAGTAGCGGGGACCGGGGAGCTGTTTTTT. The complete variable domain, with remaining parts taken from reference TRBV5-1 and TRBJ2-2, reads KAGVTQTPRYLIKTRGQQVTLSCSPISGHRSVSWYQQTPGQGLQFLFEYFSETQRNKGNFPGRFSGRQFSNSRSEMNVSTLELGDSALYLCASSFPGVAGTGELFFGEGSRLTVL.

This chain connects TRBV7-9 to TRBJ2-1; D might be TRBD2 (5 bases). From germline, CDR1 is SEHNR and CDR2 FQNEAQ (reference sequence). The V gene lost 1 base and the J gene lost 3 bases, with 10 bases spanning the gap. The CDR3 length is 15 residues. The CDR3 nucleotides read TGTGCCAGCAGCTTAGTCCTCGGGAACTACAATGAGCAGTTCTTC. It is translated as CASSLVLGNYNEQFF.

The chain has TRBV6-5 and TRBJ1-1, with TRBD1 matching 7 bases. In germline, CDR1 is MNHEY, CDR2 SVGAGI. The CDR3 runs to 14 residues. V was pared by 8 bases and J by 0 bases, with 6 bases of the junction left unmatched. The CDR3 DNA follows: TGTGCCAGCGGCCGGACAGGTTTGAACACTGAAGCTTTCTTT. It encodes CASGRTGLNTEAFF.

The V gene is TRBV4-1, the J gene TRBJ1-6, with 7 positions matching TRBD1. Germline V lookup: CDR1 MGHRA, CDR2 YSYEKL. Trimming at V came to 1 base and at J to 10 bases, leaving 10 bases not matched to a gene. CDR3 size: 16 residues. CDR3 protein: CASSQAPGQNFSPLHF. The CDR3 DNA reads TGCGCCAGCAGCCAAGCCCCGGGACAGAACTTCTCACCCCTCCACTTT.

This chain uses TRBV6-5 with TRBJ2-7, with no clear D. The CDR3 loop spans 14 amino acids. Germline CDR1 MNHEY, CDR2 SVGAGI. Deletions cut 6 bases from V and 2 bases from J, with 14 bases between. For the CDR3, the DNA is TGTGCCAGCAGGACCGGCGGAACCCCCTACGAGCAGTACTTC. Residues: CASRTGGTPYEQYF.

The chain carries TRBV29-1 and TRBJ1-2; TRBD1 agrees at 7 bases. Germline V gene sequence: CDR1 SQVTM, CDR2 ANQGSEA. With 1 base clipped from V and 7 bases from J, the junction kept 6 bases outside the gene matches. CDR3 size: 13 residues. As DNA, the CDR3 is TGCAGCGTTGAAGTGTTTCAGGGGGTTGGCTACACCTTC. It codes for CSVEVFQGVGYTF. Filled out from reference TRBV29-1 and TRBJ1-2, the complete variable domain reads SAVISQKPSRDICQRGTSLTIQCQVDSQVTMMFWYRQQPGQSLTLIATANQGSEATYESGFVIDKFPISRPNLTFSTLTVSNMSPEDSSIYLCSVEVFQGVGYTFGSGTRLTVV.

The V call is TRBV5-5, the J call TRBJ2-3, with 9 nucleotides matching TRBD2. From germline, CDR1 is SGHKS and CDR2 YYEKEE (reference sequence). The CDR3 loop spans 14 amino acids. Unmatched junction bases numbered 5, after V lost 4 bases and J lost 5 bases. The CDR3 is CASSRGLAEDTQYF. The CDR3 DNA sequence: TGTGCCAGCAGCCGGGGACTAGCTGAAGATACGCAGTATTTT. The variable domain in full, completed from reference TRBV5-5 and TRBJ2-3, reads DAGVTQSPTHLIKTRGQQVTLRCSPISGHKSVSWYQQVLGQGPQFIFQYYEKEERGRGNFPDRFSARQFPNYSSELNVNALLLGDSALYLCASSRGLAEDTQYFGPGTRLTVL.

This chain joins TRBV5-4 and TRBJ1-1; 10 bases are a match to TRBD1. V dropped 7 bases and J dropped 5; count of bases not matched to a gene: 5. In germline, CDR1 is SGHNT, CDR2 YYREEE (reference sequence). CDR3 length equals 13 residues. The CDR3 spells CASGDRGLTEAFF. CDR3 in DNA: TGTGCCAGCGGGGACAGGGGTTTGACTGAAGCTTTCTTT.

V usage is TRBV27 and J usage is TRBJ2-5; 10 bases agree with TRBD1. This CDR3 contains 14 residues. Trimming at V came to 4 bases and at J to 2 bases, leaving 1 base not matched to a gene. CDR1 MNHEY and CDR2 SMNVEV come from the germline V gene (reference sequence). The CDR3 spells CASSWGQGQETQYF. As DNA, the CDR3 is TGTGCCAGCAGTTGGGGACAGGGGCAAGAGACCCAGTACTTC.

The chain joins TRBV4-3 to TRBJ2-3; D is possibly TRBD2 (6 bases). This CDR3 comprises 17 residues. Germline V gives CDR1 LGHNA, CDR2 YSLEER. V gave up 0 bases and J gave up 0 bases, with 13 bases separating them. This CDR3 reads CASSQDSRGTSTDTQYF. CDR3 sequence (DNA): TGCGCCAGCAGCCAAGATTCGCGGGGAACTAGCACAGATACGCAGTATTTT.

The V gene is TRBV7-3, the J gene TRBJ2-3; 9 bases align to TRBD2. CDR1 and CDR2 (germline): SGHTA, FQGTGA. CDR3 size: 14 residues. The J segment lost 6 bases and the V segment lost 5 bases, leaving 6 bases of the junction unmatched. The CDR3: CASSIGLATDTQYF. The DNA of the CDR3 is TGTGCCAGCAGCATCGGACTAGCGACCGATACGCAGTATTTT.

This chain's CDR3 is CASSWGTTPNTGELFF. In DNA, the CDR3 is TGTGCCAGCAGCTGGGGGACAACCCCCAACACCGGGGAGCTGTTTTTT. The chain has TRBV13 and TRBJ2-2, with a tentative D call TRBD1 (6 bases). The CDR3 loop spans 16 amino acids. Germline V gene sequence: CDR1 PRHDT, CDR2 FYEKMQ (reference sequence). V gave up 4 bases and J gave up 2 bases, with 14 bases separating them.

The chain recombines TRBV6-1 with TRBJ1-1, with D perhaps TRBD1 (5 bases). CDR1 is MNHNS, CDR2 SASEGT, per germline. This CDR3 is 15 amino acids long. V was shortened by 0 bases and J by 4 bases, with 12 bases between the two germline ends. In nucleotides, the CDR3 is TGTGCCAGCAGTGAAGCGCGGGGGGTGATCACTGAAGCTTTCTTT. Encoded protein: CASSEARGVITEAFF.

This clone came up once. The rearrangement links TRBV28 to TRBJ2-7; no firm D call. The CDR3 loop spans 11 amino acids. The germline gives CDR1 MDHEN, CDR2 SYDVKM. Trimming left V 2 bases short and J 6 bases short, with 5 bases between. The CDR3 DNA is TGTGCCAGCAGTTTAGGTAGCGAGCAGTACTTC. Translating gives CASSLGSEQYF. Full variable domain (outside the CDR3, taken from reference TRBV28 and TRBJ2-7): DVKVTQSSRYLVKRTGEKVFLECVQDMDHENMFWYRQDPGLGLRLIYFSYDVKMKEKGDIPEGYSVSREKKERFSLILESASTNQTSMYLCASSLGSEQYFGPGTRLTVT.

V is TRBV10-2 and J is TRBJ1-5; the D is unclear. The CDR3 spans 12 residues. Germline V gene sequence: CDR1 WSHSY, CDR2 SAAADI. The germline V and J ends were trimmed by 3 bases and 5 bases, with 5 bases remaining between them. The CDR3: CASSDPDQPQHF. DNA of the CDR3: TGCGCCAGCAGTGACCCCGATCAGCCCCAGCATTTT.

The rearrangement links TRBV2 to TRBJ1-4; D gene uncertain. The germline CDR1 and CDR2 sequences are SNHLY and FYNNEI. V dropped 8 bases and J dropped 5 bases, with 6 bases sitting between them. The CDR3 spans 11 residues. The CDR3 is CASGENEKLFF. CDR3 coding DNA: TGTGCCAGCGGGGAGAATGAAAAACTGTTTTTT. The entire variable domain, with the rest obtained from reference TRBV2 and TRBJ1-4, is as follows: EPEVTQTPSHQVTQMGQEVILRCVPISNHLYFYWYRQILGQKVEFLVSFYNNEISEKSEIFDDQFSVERPDGSNFTLKIRSTKLEDSAMYFCASGENEKLFFGSGTQLSVL.

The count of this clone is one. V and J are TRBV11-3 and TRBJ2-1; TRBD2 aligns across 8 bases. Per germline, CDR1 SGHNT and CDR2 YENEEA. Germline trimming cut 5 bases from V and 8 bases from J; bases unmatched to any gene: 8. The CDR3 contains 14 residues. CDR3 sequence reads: CASSRSGTSYEQFF. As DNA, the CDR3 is TGTGCCAGCAGCCGCTCCGGGACTAGTTATGAGCAGTTCTTC.

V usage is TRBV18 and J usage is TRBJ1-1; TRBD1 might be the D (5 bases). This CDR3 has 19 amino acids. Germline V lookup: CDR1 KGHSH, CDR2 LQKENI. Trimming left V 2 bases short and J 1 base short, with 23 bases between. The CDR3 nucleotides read TGTGCCAGCTCACCATTGGCGGGGGGGTCTGGAAGCAAGAACACTGAAGCTTTCTTT. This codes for CASSPLAGGSGSKNTEAFF.

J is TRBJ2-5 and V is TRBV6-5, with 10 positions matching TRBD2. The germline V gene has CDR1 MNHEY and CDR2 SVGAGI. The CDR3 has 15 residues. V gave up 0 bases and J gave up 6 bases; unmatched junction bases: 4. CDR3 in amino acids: CASSYSSSGGKTQYF. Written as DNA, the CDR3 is TGTGCCAGCAGTTACTCCTCTAGCGGGGGCAAGACCCAGTACTTC.

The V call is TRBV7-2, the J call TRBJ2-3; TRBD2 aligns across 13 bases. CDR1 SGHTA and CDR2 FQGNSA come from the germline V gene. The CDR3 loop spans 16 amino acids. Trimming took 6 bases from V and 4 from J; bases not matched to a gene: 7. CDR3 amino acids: CASRKPGLAGPDTQYF. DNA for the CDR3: TGTGCCAGCAGGAAACCGGGACTAGCGGGACCAGATACGCAGTATTTT.

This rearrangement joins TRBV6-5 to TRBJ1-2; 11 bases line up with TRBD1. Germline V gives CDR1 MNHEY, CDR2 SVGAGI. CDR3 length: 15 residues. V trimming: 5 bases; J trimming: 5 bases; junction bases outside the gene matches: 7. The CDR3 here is CASSRSGTGGYGYTF. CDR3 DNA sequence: TGTGCCAGCAGTAGGTCCGGGACAGGGGGTTATGGCTACACCTTC.

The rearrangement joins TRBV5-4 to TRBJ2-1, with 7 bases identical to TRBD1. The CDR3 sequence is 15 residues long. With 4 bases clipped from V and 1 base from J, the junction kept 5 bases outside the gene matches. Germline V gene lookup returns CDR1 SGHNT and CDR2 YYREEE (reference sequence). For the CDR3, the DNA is TGTGCCAGCAGCCCGGGGACAGCATCCTACAATGAGCAGTTCTTC. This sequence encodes CASSPGTASYNEQFF.

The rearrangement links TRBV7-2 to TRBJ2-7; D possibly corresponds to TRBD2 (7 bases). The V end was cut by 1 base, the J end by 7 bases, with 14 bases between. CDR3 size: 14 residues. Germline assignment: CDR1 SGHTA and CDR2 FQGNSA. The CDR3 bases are TGTGCCAGCAGCTTAGTGGCGGGGGCGGAGGAGCAGTACTTC. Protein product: CASSLVAGAEEQYF.

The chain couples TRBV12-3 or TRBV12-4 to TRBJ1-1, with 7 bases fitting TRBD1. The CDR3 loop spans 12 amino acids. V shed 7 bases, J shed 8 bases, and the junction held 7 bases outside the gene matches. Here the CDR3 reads CASTGDSVEAFF. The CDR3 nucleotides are TGTGCCAGCACCGGGGACAGCGTCGAAGCTTTCTTT.